The following is a T cell receptor beta chain sequence with its context. Its antigen is not known. The data were taken from a study of cytomegalovirus exposure and HLA in healthy donors. Study outcomes and limitations: Further analysis, carried out later, found HLA-associated TCR beta chains more clonally expanded than equally common other chains. Among the sequence variants, a highly shared cluster was likely an artifact of sequencing.

This CDR3 region has 14 residues. Trimming cost V 8 bases and J 8 bases, with 21 bases left between them. Per the germline V gene, CDR1 is MNHEY and CDR2 is SVGAGI. PCR amplification relied on 60 Vbeta primers (plus 13 Jbeta primers). Repertoires were generated with immunoSEQ multiplex PCR, while TCRdb's copy carries only in-frame clones and drops some. Among 120,000 or so clones, 70% to 85% were seen once, and the ten largest hold about 1.8%. Input material: PBMCs. The TCR sequence derives from a man aged 18 to 29 in good health and CMV-seronegative. The chain links TRBV6-5 to TRBJ1-2; D remains unclear. The CDR3 region is CASRPGGSLKGYTF. In nucleotides, the CDR3 is TGTGCCAGCCGACCAGGAGGTAGCCTGAAGGGCTACACCTTC.